The 24 T cell receptor beta chains listed next were all sequenced from one sample in a study of Graves' ophthalmopathy and Graves' hyperthyroidism. Researchers took RNA transcripts and amplified TCR beta CDR3 regions from them. Scientists carried out first-round RT-PCR using HTBI primers and then a second-round multiplex PCR. TCRdb recomputed calls from the multiplex PCR reads with MiXCR, one row per CDR3 protein. The data show some 350,000 distinct CDR3 sequences, with about a sixth seen just once and approximately 2.4% held by the top ten. What was sequenced was peripheral blood. These receptors were collected from an adult woman with stable Graves' hyperthyroidism.

As concerns this clonotype: Being one base from a much bigger clone, this may be a read error. The V gene is TRBV6-2 or TRBV6-3, the J gene TRBJ1-5; possibly TRBD1 for D (5 bases). Germline V gene data show CDR1 as MNHEY and CDR2 as SVGEGT. The CDR3 is made up of 15 amino acids. V was trimmed by 2 bases and J by 0 bases, leaving 8 bases between them. The DNA of the CDR3 is TGTGCCAGCAGTTACCGGGGGAATAGCAATCAGCCCCAGCATTTT. Translated, it gives CASSYRGNSNQPQHF.

This clonotype was counted many times. The chain couples TRBV29-1 to TRBJ2-2, with D possibly being TRBD2 (5 bases). The CDR3 contains 12 residues. V was cut by 3 bases and J by 4 bases, with 6 bases left in between. CDR1 and CDR2 (germline): SQVTM, ANQGSEA. The CDR3 is CSVDRGTGELFF. CDR3 coding DNA: TGCAGCGTTGACCGGGGCACCGGGGAGCTGTTTTTT.

Ten or more counts support this clonotype. This chain connects TRBV27 to TRBJ2-7; the match to TRBD2 covers 9 bases. The CDR3 is 14 amino acids. Losses at the gene ends were 6 bases for V and 5 bases for J; bases not matched to a gene: 8. From germline, CDR1 is MNHEY and CDR2 SMNVEV (reference sequence). DNA for the CDR3: TGTGCCAGCAGCTCCGGGACTAGCATCGACGAGCAGTACTTC. Its protein product is CASSSGTSIDEQYF.

The table lists this clonotype with many counts. The chain carries TRBV5-1 and TRBJ2-7; D possibly corresponds to TRBD1 (6 bases). The CDR3 is made up of 14 amino acids. The V gene's germline CDR1 is SGHRS and CDR2 YFSETQ. Trimming removed 1 base at V and 6 bases at J, with 14 bases between. Here the CDR3 DNA reads TGCGCCAGCAGCTTGTTACAGGGCCCAGGCGAGCAGTACTTC. Its translation: CASSLLQGPGEQYF.

This clonotype was counted between two and nine times. The gene calls are TRBV5-1 and TRBJ2-4; 8 nucleotides match TRBD2. V lost 6 bases, J lost 2 bases, and 10 bases stayed unmatched. The germline gives CDR1 SGHRS, CDR2 YFSETQ. The CDR3 contains 16 residues. The CDR3 loop reads CASTRSGGGSKNIQYF. CDR3 coding DNA: TGCGCCAGCACCCGCAGCGGGGGAGGATCCAAAAACATTCAGTACTTC.

About this clonotype itself: A read error may explain this, as a much larger clone is one base away. This sequence joins TRBV10-1 and TRBJ2-7, with 7 bases aligning to TRBD2. From germline, CDR1 is WNHNN and CDR2 SYGVQD (reference sequence). The CDR3 has 13 residues. The CDR3 is CASSEGPTSELYF. The CDR3 DNA reads TGCGCCAGCAGTGAGGGACCTACTAGCGAGCTGTACTTC.

This clonotype has a count of ten or more. The chain uses TRBV7-2 and TRBJ1-5, with a tentative D call TRBD1 (5 bases). V dropped 4 bases and J dropped 4 bases, with 11 bases sitting between them. The CDR3 totals 14 residues. Germline CDR1 SGHTA, CDR2 FQGNSA. The CDR3 loop is CASSWGTENQPQHF. CDR3 in DNA: TGTGCCAGCAGCTGGGGGACTGAGAATCAGCCCCAGCATTTT. Full variable domain (outside the CDR3, taken from reference TRBV7-2 and TRBJ1-5): GAGVSQSPSNKVTEKGKDVELRCDPISGHTALYWYRQSLGQGLEFLIYFQGNSAPDKSGLPSDRFSAERTGGSVSTLTIQRTQQEDSAVYLCASSWGTENQPQHFGDGTRLSIL.

This clonotype occurred many times. The chain has TRBV30 and TRBJ1-2; D is unresolved. This CDR3 contains 13 residues. V lost 0 bases and J 7 bases, leaving 12 bases between the germline ends. The germline V gene encodes CDR1 GTSNPN and CDR2 SVGIG (reference sequence). Here the CDR3 DNA reads TGTGCCTGGAGTGTACCCGGGCCTGTTGGCTACACCTTC. As protein: CAWSVPGPVGYTF.

V and J are TRBV12-5 and TRBJ2-7; D gene uncertain. Germline assignment: CDR1 LGHNT and CDR2 FRNRAP. CDR3 size: 13 residues. Between the trimmed V and J ends, which lost 2 bases and 2 bases, there was a span of 7 bases. The CDR3 bases are TGTGCTAGTGGTTTGAGCGAAGCCTACGAGCAGTACTTC. Amino acids: CASGLSEAYEQYF.

This clonotype was seen repeatedly, ten times or more. CDR3 in DNA: TGCGCCAGCAGTGAAGTACAGGGCGAGCAGTACTTC. Protein product: CASSEVQGEQYF. This rearrangement joins TRBV10-2 to TRBJ2-7; weak D call: TRBD1 (6 bases). V was shortened by 3 bases and J by 6 bases, with 9 bases between the two germline ends. CDR1 WSHSY and CDR2 SAAADI come from the germline V gene. CDR3 length: 12 residues.

This clonotype was detected many times. The chain links TRBV6-2 or TRBV6-3 to TRBJ2-5; the match to TRBD2 covers 9 bases. The length of the CDR3 is 16 residues. Germline assignment: CDR1 MNHEY and CDR2 SVGEGT. V trimming: 0 bases; J trimming: 1 base; junction bases outside the gene matches: 3. The CDR3 reads CASSYSSGRPQETQYF. The CDR3 coding sequence is TGTGCCAGCAGTTACTCGAGCGGGAGGCCCCAAGAGACCCAGTACTTC.

The gene calls are TRBV12-5 and TRBJ2-5; D possibly corresponds to TRBD2 (7 bases). The CDR3 covers 15 residues. V lost 7 bases to trimming and J lost 0 bases, with 15 bases between them. The germline gives CDR1 LGHNT, CDR2 FRNRAP. Here the CDR3 reads CASAPRGDNQETQYF. The DNA for the CDR3 is TGTGCTAGTGCCCCCCGGGGGGACAACCAAGAGACCCAGTACTTC.

In its sample, this clonotype was seen many times. The V and J genes are TRBV19 and TRBJ2-7; 9 bases line up with TRBD1. The junction had 13 bases not matched to a gene; V was cut back by 5 bases and J by 5 bases. The germline V gene encodes CDR1 LNHDA and CDR2 SQIVND (reference sequence). The CDR3 length is 16 residues. The CDR3 protein is CASSSHRTGVGNEQYF. DNA of the CDR3: TGTGCCAGTAGTTCACACCGGACAGGGGTGGGCAACGAGCAGTACTTC.

This clonotype has ten or more counts. This chain links TRBV19 with TRBJ2-7, with D unresolved. This CDR3 comprises 14 residues. V shed 7 bases and J shed 3 bases, with 16 bases lying between them. Germline V lookup: CDR1 LNHDA, CDR2 SQIVND (reference sequence). The CDR3 bases are TGTGCCAGTAATGTGGCAGGCGGAAGCTACGAGCAGTACTTC. Translating it yields CASNVAGGSYEQYF.

As to this clonotype: At one end, the junction sequence differs from germline, possibly due to a read error. The chain couples TRBV29-1 to TRBJ2-7, with D tentatively TRBD1 (6 bases). Looked up from germline, CDR1 is SQVTM and CDR2 is ANQGSEA. This CDR3 is 13 amino acids long. In DNA, the CDR3 is TGCAGCGTTGAGGCCAGGGGAACCTACGAGCAGTGCTTC. This sequence encodes CSVEARGTYEQCF.

This clonotype has at least ten counts. This chain uses TRBV3-1 with TRBJ2-7; 7 positions agree with TRBD2. Germline CDR1 is LGHDT and CDR2 is YNNKEL (reference sequence). CDR3 size: 15 residues. Trimming cost V 6 bases and J 3 bases; bases outside gene matches: 11. The CDR3 loop is CASSYPGLLRYEQYF. CDR3 in DNA: TGTGCCAGCAGTTATCCGGGACTACTCCGCTACGAGCAGTACTTC.

The table lists this clonotype with many counts. This chain joins TRBV28 and TRBJ2-7, with 10 bases aligning to TRBD1. Losses at the gene ends were 5 bases for V and 0 bases for J; bases not matched to a gene: 1. The CDR3 runs to 14 residues. Germline V lookup: CDR1 MDHEN, CDR2 SYDVKM. CDR3 protein: CASSRQGASYEQYF. The CDR3 DNA reads TGTGCCAGCAGTAGACAGGGGGCCTCCTACGAGCAGTACTTC.

This clonotype was seen ten or more times. The chain links TRBV5-1 to TRBJ2-7; TRBD2 agrees at 10 bases. Germline V gives CDR1 SGHRS, CDR2 YFSETQ. The CDR3 sequence is 15 residues long. The trim removed 2 bases at V and 6 bases at J, leaving 8 bases unmatched. The CDR3 bases are TGCGCCAGCAGCTTCGAGACTAGCGGGCGTAGCGAGCAGTACTTC. It is translated as CASSFETSGRSEQYF.

This clonotype appeared many times. The V gene is TRBV28, the J gene TRBJ2-2; 8 bases agree with TRBD1. The CDR3 consists of 15 residues. Germline lookup yields CDR1 MDHEN and CDR2 SYDVKM. V shed 6 bases, J shed 7 bases, and the junction held 10 bases outside the gene matches. The CDR3 sequence: CASSPGQGMIGELFF. The CDR3 nucleotides read TGTGCCAGCAGCCCCGGACAGGGTATGATCGGGGAGCTGTTTTTT. Together with reference TRBV28 and TRBJ2-2, the CDR3 gives the full variable domain: DVKVTQSSRYLVKRTGEKVFLECVQDMDHENMFWYRQDPGLGLRLIYFSYDVKMKEKGDIPEGYSVSREKKERFSLILESASTNQTSMYLCASSPGQGMIGELFFGEGSRLTVL.

This clonotype was recorded many times. The rearrangement links TRBV30 to TRBJ1-3; D is perhaps TRBD1 (5 bases). The germline V and J ends were trimmed by 1 base and 8 bases, with 12 bases remaining between them. The CDR3 length is 13 residues. Per the germline V gene, CDR1 is GTSNPN and CDR2 is SVGIG (reference sequence). CDR3 DNA: TGTGCCTGGAGTGAGGGGTTATTGTACACCATATATTTT. This translates into CAWSEGLLYTIYF.

This clonotype was counted ten times or more. The rearrangement links TRBV20-1 to TRBJ1-1, with unresolved D. V shed 2 bases and J shed 0 bases, with 10 bases lying between them. CDR1 and CDR2 (germline): DFQATT, SNEGSKA (reference sequence). The CDR3 sequence is 14 residues long. The CDR3 nucleotides read TGCAGTGCTAGAATCGGAGGTATGAACACTGAAGCTTTCTTT. It encodes CSARIGGMNTEAFF.

This clonotype is a singleton in its sample. The CDR3 nucleotides read TGTGCCAGCAGTTACGGGACGCGCAATTCACCCCTCCACTTT. As protein: CASSYGTRNSPLHF. The V call is TRBV6-5, the J call TRBJ1-6, with D maybe TRBD1 (5 bases). The V gene's germline CDR1 is MNHEY and CDR2 SVGAGI. The CDR3 has 14 amino acids. V lost 2 bases to trimming and J lost 7 bases, with 9 bases between them.

Turning to this clonotype: This may be a read error, as it is one base from a much larger clone. The genes are TRBV6-1 and TRBJ1-1; 8 nucleotides agree with TRBD1. The CDR3 length is 13 residues. Germline V lookup: CDR1 MNHNS, CDR2 SASEGT. This chain's CDR3 is CASSRTGPTDAFF. CDR3 bases: TGTGCCAGCAGCCGGACAGGGCCCACTGATGCTTTCTTT.

In this sample, this clonotype turned up many times. This sequence joins TRBV7-8 and TRBJ1-2; TRBD1 agrees at 8 bases. The CDR3 extends over 16 amino acids. Trimming took 1 base from V and 2 from J; bases not matched to a gene: 6. The germline gives CDR1 SGHVS, CDR2 FQNEAQ. CDR3 amino acids: CASSLGGQGANYGYTF. The CDR3 coding sequence is TGTGCCAGCAGCTTAGGCGGACAGGGTGCAAACTATGGCTACACCTTC.